These 27 T cell receptor beta chains came from one sample sequenced in a study of beta chain features in type 1 diabetes. Points from the study as a whole: Within each of all four CD4+ subsets, Type 1 diabetes patients had TCRB CDR3s that were moderately but significantly shorter.

What was sequenced were expressed TCRB transcripts, since all of the isolated RNA had been reverse transcribed. This table comes from immunoSEQ multiplex PCR, and its TCRdb copy is limited to in-frame clones, with some not included. The top ten hold roughly 1.5% of the sample, which has 50,000 or so clones, roughly 41% seen once. Their antigen targets remain unknown. Sequenced: Tregs from blood. Receptor source: a man aged 25-45 years with type 1 diabetes.

V gene TRBV30 combines with J gene TRBJ2-7; perhaps TRBD2 as D (6 bases). CDR1 and CDR2 from the germline V gene are GTSNPN and SVGIG (reference sequence). This CDR3 is 14 amino acids long. V was trimmed by 3 bases and J by 0 bases, leaving 12 bases between them. CDR3 protein: CAWRVRGSSYEQYF. The CDR3 DNA sequence: TGTGCCTGGAGGGTACGGGGGAGCTCCTACGAGCAGTACTTC.

This chain links TRBV9 with TRBJ2-3, with a tentative D call TRBD1 (5 bases). CDR3 length equals 15 residues. The ends were cut back, 0 bases at V and 5 bases at J, with 13 bases in the middle. Germline V CDR1 and CDR2: SGDLS, YYNGEE. The CDR3 coding sequence is TGTGCCAGCAGCGTAGTCGCAGGGAAGGTAGATACGCAGTATTTT. It translates to CASSVVAGKVDTQYF.

The chain combines TRBV4-3 with TRBJ2-3; possible D gene TRBD1, 7 bases. The CDR3 runs 14 residues. Trimming removed 4 bases from V and 3 bases from J, with 11 bases in between. Germline V CDR1 and CDR2: LGHNA, YSLEER. The CDR3 here is CASSRAGGTDTQYF. CDR3 DNA: TGCGCCAGCAGCCGGGCAGGGGGGACAGATACGCAGTATTTT.

This clone came up once. The V and J genes are TRBV28 and TRBJ1-6, with 8 bases aligning to TRBD1. CDR1 and CDR2 from the germline V gene are MDHEN and SYDVKM. The CDR3 has 18 amino acids. V was clipped by 1 base and J by 7 bases; unmatched bases: 12. Here the CDR3 reads CASSLSSGGFYGNSPLHF. CDR3 sequence (DNA): TGTGCCAGCAGTTTATCATCAGGGGGCTTCTACGGGAATTCACCCCTCCACTTT. The whole variable domain, filled in from reference TRBV28 and TRBJ1-6, reads DVKVTQSSRYLVKRTGEKVFLECVQDMDHENMFWYRQDPGLGLRLIYFSYDVKMKEKGDIPEGYSVSREKKERFSLILESASTNQTSMYLCASSLSSGGFYGNSPLHFGNGTRLTVT.

CDR3 protein: CASRISSGETQYF. CDR3 DNA sequence: TGTGCCAGTAGGATCAGCAGCGGGGAGACCCAGTACTTC. The chain combines TRBV19 with TRBJ2-5, with D possibly matching TRBD2 (6 bases). The V gene's germline CDR1 is LNHDA and CDR2 SQIVND (reference sequence). V lost 6 bases, J lost 5 bases, and 13 bases lay in between. The CDR3 extends over 13 amino acids.

This clone was recorded a few times. The chain joins TRBV7-2 to TRBJ2-3, with D tentatively TRBD2 (6 bases). In germline, CDR1 is SGHTA, CDR2 FQGNSA. CDR3 length equals 13 residues. Trimming pared 8 bases from V and 1 base from J, leaving 10 bases between. The CDR3 DNA is TGTGCCAGCCGGAGGGAAGGCACAGATACGCAGTATTTT. Protein product: CASRREGTDTQYF.

The chain recombines TRBV5-1 with TRBJ2-3, with TRBD1 identical over 11 bases. The CDR3 covers 15 residues. Germline trimming cut 4 bases from V and 2 bases from J; bases unmatched to any gene: 3. CDR1 is SGHRS and CDR2 is YFSETQ in the germline V gene. For the CDR3, the DNA is TGCGCCAGCAGCAGGGACAGGGGGTTCACAGATACGCAGTATTTT. Its protein is CASSRDRGFTDTQYF.

This clone was seen a handful of times. This rearrangement joins TRBV7-2 to TRBJ2-7; possible D gene TRBD2, 5 bases. Germline V gene sequence: CDR1 SGHTA, CDR2 FQGNSA. The CDR3 is 15 residues long. V was pared by 1 base and J by 3 bases, with 13 bases between. For the CDR3, the DNA is TGTGCCAGCAGCTTAGTAGGGAGCCGGAACTACGAGCAGTACTTC. This translates into CASSLVGSRNYEQYF.

This sequence joins TRBV4-2 and TRBJ2-7, with a possible D match to TRBD1 (6 bases). CDR3 length: 16 amino acids. Germline loops: CDR1 LGHNA, CDR2 YNFKEQ. The V gene lost 1 base and the J gene lost 6 bases, with 19 bases spanning the gap. As DNA, the CDR3 is TGTGCCAGCAGCCAAGTAGGGATACAGGGTGGCGGCGAGCAGTACTTC. This codes for CASSQVGIQGGGEQYF.

This clone was counted between two and nine times. The CDR3 coding sequence is TGCGCCAGCAGCCTAGGACTAGCGGGAGATATACCCTTCTTC. As protein: CASSLGLAGDIPFF. The J gene is TRBJ2-1, the V gene TRBV5-1; 13 positions agree with TRBD2. This CDR3 is 14 amino acids long. Trimming removed 4 bases from V and 16 bases from J; junction bases left unmatched: 11. Germline CDR1 reads SGHRS; CDR2 reads YFSETQ.

In this sample, this clone turned up a few times. V gene TRBV15 combines with J gene TRBJ1-1, with D hard to call. Trimming removed 0 bases from V and 7 bases from J, with 12 bases in between. The CDR3 spans 14 residues. The germline V gene has CDR1 LNHNV and CDR2 YYDKDF (reference sequence). CDR3 nucleotide sequence: TGTGCCACCAGCAGAGAGGAGGGTAATTTTGAAGCTTTCTTT. As protein: CATSREEGNFEAFF.

The rearrangement uses TRBV9 and TRBJ2-5; TRBD2 matches at 7 bases. The CDR3 has 15 residues. Unmatched junction bases numbered 5, after V lost 0 bases and J lost 3 bases. Looked up from germline, CDR1 is SGDLS and CDR2 is YYNGEE. CDR3 sequence reads: CASSVALGLEETQYF. In DNA, the CDR3 is TGTGCCAGCAGCGTAGCCCTAGGACTAGAAGAGACCCAGTACTTC. The whole variable domain, filled in from reference TRBV9 and TRBJ2-5, reads DSGVTQTPKHLITATGQRVTLRCSPRSGDLSVYWYQQSLDQGLQFLIQYYNGEERAKGNILERFSAQQFPDLHSELNLSSLELGDSALYFCASSVALGLEETQYFGPGTRLLVL.

This clone came up a few times. The chain recombines TRBV7-2 with TRBJ2-7; 9 bases line up with TRBD2. The CDR3 sequence is 19 residues long. The J segment lost 0 bases and the V segment lost 2 bases, leaving 14 bases of the junction unmatched. CDR1 and CDR2 from the germline V gene are SGHTA and FQGNSA. CDR3 DNA: TGTGCCAGCAGCTTACTTAGTTCAACGGCGGGAGGGAGCTCCTACGAGCAGTACTTC. As protein: CASSLLSSTAGGSSYEQYF.

The chain links TRBV7-9 to TRBJ2-5; a weak D match, TRBD2 (5 bases). Trimming removed 5 bases from V and 3 bases from J, with 13 bases in between. The CDR3 is made up of 14 amino acids. Germline V gives CDR1 SEHNR, CDR2 FQNEAQ (reference sequence). The DNA for the CDR3 is TGTGCCAGCAGCCACCCATCGGAGGAAGAGACCCAGTACTTC. The encoded protein is CASSHPSEEETQYF.

The V gene is TRBV9, the J gene TRBJ1-2, with D possibly being TRBD1 (5 bases). Germline loops: CDR1 SGDLS, CDR2 YYNGEE. CDR3 length: 13 residues. V shed 2 bases and J shed 8 bases, with 13 bases lying between them. CDR3 bases: TGTGCCAGCAGCGTCTCGTTCCAGGGCGGCTACACCTTC. Translated: CASSVSFQGGYTF.

This clone was counted only a few times. The chain combines TRBV6-5 with TRBJ2-2, with a possible D match to TRBD2 (5 bases). Trimming stripped 4 bases from V and 6 bases from J, with 12 bases between. Germline CDR1 MNHEY, CDR2 SVGAGI. The CDR3 contains 14 residues. This CDR3 reads CASSSVARAGELFF. Written as DNA, the CDR3 is TGTGCCAGCAGTTCGGTGGCGCGGGCCGGGGAGCTGTTTTTT.

This clone has more than one count but fewer than ten. This rearrangement joins TRBV7-2 to TRBJ2-1; perhaps TRBD2 as D (5 bases). In germline, CDR1 is SGHTA, CDR2 FQGNSA. The ends were cut back, 6 bases at V and 6 bases at J, with 12 bases in the middle. The CDR3 has 13 residues. CDR3 DNA: TGTGCCAGCAGACAAACTAGGGTCAATGAGCAGTTCTTC. It is translated as CASRQTRVNEQFF.

V gene TRBV6-1 combines with J gene TRBJ2-1; D is perhaps TRBD2 (8 bases). This CDR3 is 15 amino acids long. Trimming took 6 bases from V and 10 from J, leaving 22 bases between them. The V gene's germline CDR1 is MNHNS and CDR2 SASEGT. CDR3 coding DNA: TGTGCCAGCAGCGAGGGCGCAACGGGAGGGGGCGAGCAGTTCTTC. Translation gives CASSEGATGGGEQFF.

The chain carries TRBV12-5 and TRBJ2-6; the D is unclear. Germline V gene lookup returns CDR1 LGHNT and CDR2 FRNRAP. The CDR3 totals 17 residues. The germline V and J ends were trimmed by 3 bases and 0 bases, with 12 bases remaining between them. CDR3 sequence reads: CASGFTRLGSGANVLTF. In DNA, the CDR3 is TGTGCTAGTGGTTTCACCCGGCTAGGCTCTGGGGCCAACGTCCTGACTTTC.

The DNA of the CDR3 is TGCGCCAGCTCGACAGGGGGATCCTACGAGCAGTACTTC. This translates into CASSTGGSYEQYF. V is TRBV5-1 and J is TRBJ2-7, with 9 bases fitting TRBD1. Trimming at V came to 7 bases and at J to 1 base, leaving 3 bases not matched to a gene. This CDR3 contains 13 residues. The germline gives CDR1 SGHRS, CDR2 YFSETQ. Full variable domain (missing parts from reference TRBV5-1 and TRBJ2-7): KAGVTQTPRYLIKTRGQQVTLSCSPISGHRSVSWYQQTPGQGLQFLFEYFSETQRNKGNFPGRFSGRQFSNSRSEMNVSTLELGDSALYLCASSTGGSYEQYFGPGTRLTVT.

The gene calls are TRBV2 and TRBJ2-7; D possibly corresponds to TRBD2 (6 bases). The CDR3 is made up of 14 amino acids. The germline V gene encodes CDR1 SNHLY and CDR2 FYNNEI. Deletions cut 4 bases from V and 4 bases from J, with 14 bases between. The CDR3 coding sequence is TGTGCCAGCAGTGCGGGGGTCAGAGGGTACGAGCAGTACTTC. This gives the protein CASSAGVRGYEQYF.

This clone has just a few counts. The chain employs TRBV19 and TRBJ2-5; possible D gene TRBD2, 5 bases. Looked up from germline, CDR1 is LNHDA and CDR2 is SQIVND (reference sequence). This CDR3 is 12 amino acids long. Between the trimmed V and J ends, which lost 8 bases and 3 bases, there was a span of 10 bases. The CDR3 sequence: CASSVGKETQYF. The CDR3 DNA reads as TGTGCCAGTTCCGTCGGGAAAGAGACCCAGTACTTC.

This clone appeared a few times. The rearrangement links TRBV6-6 to TRBJ2-5; maybe TRBD1 (5 bases). Germline CDR1 and CDR2: MNHNY and SVGAGI (reference sequence). V lost 5 bases and J 3 bases, leaving 16 bases between the germline ends. There are 15 residues in the CDR3. CDR3 bases: TGTGCCAGCAGTATAGGTGGGGCCAGAAAAGAGACCCAGTACTTC. It encodes CASSIGGARKETQYF.

The chain has TRBV5-1 and TRBJ2-5, with TRBD2 matching over 11 bases. Per germline, CDR1 SGHRS and CDR2 YFSETQ. The CDR3 has 17 residues. V was clipped by 0 bases and J by 5 bases; unmatched bases: 9. The CDR3 DNA sequence: TGCGCCAGCAGCTTGGTTACTAGCGGGAGAGTGGGGGAGACCCAGTACTTC. Its translation is CASSLVTSGRVGETQYF.

The rearrangement joins TRBV19 to TRBJ1-2; D is possibly TRBD1 (5 bases). The CDR3 totals 14 residues. The V end was cut by 5 bases, the J end by 5 bases, with 15 bases between. Germline CDR1 reads LNHDA; CDR2 reads SQIVND (reference sequence). Written as DNA, the CDR3 is TGTGCCAGTAGTCCAGCTGGGGCGGCGTATGGCTACACCTTC. Protein product: CASSPAGAAYGYTF.

This chain connects TRBV7-9 to TRBJ2-5; tentatively, D is TRBD1 (6 bases). V lost 5 bases and J lost 11, with 18 bases in between. The V gene's germline CDR1 is SEHNR and CDR2 FQNEAQ (reference sequence). The CDR3 loop spans 13 amino acids. In nucleotides, the CDR3 is TGTGCCAGCAGCGGCAGGGGAATCCTTAGGCAGTACTTC. It yields the protein CASSGRGILRQYF.

V is TRBV7-7 and J is TRBJ2-5, with a tentative D call TRBD1 (6 bases). The J call is uncertain, as TRBJ2-7 better fits the DNA end. Germline V gene sequence: CDR1 SSHAT, CDR2 FNYEAQ (reference sequence). The CDR3 is 15 amino acids. DNA of the CDR3: TGTGCCAGCAGCTTAAAACAGGGAGTGACCTACGAGCAGTACTTC. Its protein product is CASSLKQGVTYEQYF.